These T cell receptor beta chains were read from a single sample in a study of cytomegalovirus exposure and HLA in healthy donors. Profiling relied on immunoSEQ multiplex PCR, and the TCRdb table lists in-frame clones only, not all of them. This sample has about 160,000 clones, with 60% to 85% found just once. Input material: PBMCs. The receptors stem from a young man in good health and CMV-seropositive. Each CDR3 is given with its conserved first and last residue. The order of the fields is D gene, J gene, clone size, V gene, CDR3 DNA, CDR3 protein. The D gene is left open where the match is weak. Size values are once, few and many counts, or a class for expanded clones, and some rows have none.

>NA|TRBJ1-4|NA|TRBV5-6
TGTGCCAGCAGCTCTACAGGGACCCCTAATGAAAAACTGTTTTTT
CASSSTGTPNEKLFF
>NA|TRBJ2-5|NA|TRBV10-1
TGCGCCAGCAGTGACAAACTGACGACAGGAAGTGGGACCCAGTACTTC
CASSDKLTTGSGTQYF
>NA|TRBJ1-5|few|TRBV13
TGTGCCAGCAGCTTAGCTGGGGGGTTTGATCAGCCCCAGCATTTT
CASSLAGGFDQPQHF
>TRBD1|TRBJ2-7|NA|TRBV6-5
TGTGCCAGCAGTGGCCGACAGGGTCCAGGCGAGCAGTACTTC
CASSGRQGPGEQYF
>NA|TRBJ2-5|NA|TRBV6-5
TGTGCCAGCAGTTATTCAGGGGCAGAAGAGACCCAGTACTTC
CASSYSGAEETQYF
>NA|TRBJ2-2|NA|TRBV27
TGTGCCAGCAGTTTAGGCAGGCTGAACACCGGGGAGCTGTTTTTT
CASSLGRLNTGELFF
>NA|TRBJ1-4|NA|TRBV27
TGTGCCAGCAGTTTAGGATGGGGGCGGTCTAATGAAAAACTGTTTTTT
CASSLGWGRSNEKLFF
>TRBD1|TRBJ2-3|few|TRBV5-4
TGTGCCAGCAGCTTCCGGGACAGGGGCTCAGATACGCAGTATTTT
CASSFRDRGSDTQYF
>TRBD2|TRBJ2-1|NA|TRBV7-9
TGTGCCAGCAGCCACAGACTAGCGGGGTTGAATGAGCAGTTCTTC
CASSHRLAGLNEQFF
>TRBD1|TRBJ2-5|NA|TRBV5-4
TGTGCCAGCAGCCCGTGGACAGGTCAAGAGACCCAGTACTTC
CASSPWTGQETQYF
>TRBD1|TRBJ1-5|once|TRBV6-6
TGTGCCAGCACCGACAGGGGGCTAAGCAATCAGCCCCAGCATTTT
CASTDRGLSNQPQHF
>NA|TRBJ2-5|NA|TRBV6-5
TGTGCCAGCAGTTACTGGGGGCGACAAGAGACCCAGTACTTC
CASSYWGRQETQYF
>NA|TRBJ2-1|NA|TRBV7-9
TGTGCCAGCAGCTCACAATTTGGACTAAACTACTACAATGAGCAGTTCTTC
CASSSQFGLNYYNEQFF
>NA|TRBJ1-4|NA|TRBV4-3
TGCGCCAGCAGCCAAGTCCGAGGACACAACGATGAAAAACTGTTTTTT
CASSQVRGHNDEKLFF
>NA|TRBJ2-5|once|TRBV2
TGTGCCAGCACCGGGGGGCCCCAAGAGACCCAGTACTTC
CASTGGPQETQYF
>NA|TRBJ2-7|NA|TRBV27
TGTGCCAGCAGTCTAGGGGGCGCGGGGTACGAGCAGTACTTC
CASSLGGAGYEQYF
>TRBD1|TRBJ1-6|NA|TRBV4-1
TGCGCCAGCAGCCAAGATATAGACAGGGTAAATTCACCCCTCCACTTT
CASSQDIDRVNSPLHF
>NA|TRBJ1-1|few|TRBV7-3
TGTGCCAGCAGCTTAAGCGCGAGAACTGAAGCTTTCTTT
CASSLSARTEAFF
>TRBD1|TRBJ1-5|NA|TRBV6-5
TGTGCCAGCAGTCCGGGACAGGGCGTTCAGCCCCAGCATTTT
CASSPGQGVQPQHF
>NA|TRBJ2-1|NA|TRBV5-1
TGCGCCAGCAGCTTCTTCAGCGACTCCTACAATGAGCAGTTCTTC
CASSFFSDSYNEQFF
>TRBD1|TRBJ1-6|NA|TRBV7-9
TGTGCCAGCAGCTTAGCAGGACAGGTACATTCACCCCTCCACTTT
CASSLAGQVHSPLHF
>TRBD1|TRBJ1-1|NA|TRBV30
TGTGCCTGGAGGACCTTGGGACAGGCGAACACTGAAGCTTTCTTT
CAWRTLGQANTEAFF
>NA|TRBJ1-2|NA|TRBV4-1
TGCGCCAGCAGCCAAGATCTGGCGACAGTATCCGGCTACACCTTC
CASSQDLATVSGYTF
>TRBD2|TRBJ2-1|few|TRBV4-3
TGCGCCAGCAGCCAAGCCCTTTTAGCGGGGGGGATGAATGAGCAGTTCTTC
CASSQALLAGGMNEQFF
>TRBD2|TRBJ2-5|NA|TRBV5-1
TGCGCCAGCAGCTTGAGTCTAGCGGGGCCTCAAGAGACCCAGTACTTC
CASSLSLAGPQETQYF
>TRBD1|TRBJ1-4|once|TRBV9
TGTGCCAGCAGCGTAGGGGTGACAGGGGACGAAAAACTGTTTTTT
CASSVGVTGDEKLFF
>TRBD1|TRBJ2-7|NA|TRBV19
TGTGCCAGTAGTATAGACGACAGGGCCTACGAGCAGTACTTC
CASSIDDRAYEQYF
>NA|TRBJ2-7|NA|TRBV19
TGTGCCAGTAGTGCCGCCCCCCTAAACTACGAGCAGTACTTC
CASSAAPLNYEQYF
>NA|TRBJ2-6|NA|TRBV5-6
TGTGCCAGCAGCATACAGGGTTCTGGGGCCAACGTCCTGACTTTC
CASSIQGSGANVLTF
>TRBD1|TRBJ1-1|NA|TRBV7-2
TGTGCCAGCAGCGCCCGACAGGGGGTGAACACTGAAGCTTTCTTT
CASSARQGVNTEAFF
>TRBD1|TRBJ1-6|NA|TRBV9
TGTGCCAGCAGCGTAGTAGGACAGGGATCCTCACCCCTCCACTTT
CASSVVGQGSSPLHF
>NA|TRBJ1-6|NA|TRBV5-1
TGCGCCAGCAGCACGGACAGCAGCTCCTATAATTCACCCCTCCACTTT
CASSTDSSSYNSPLHF
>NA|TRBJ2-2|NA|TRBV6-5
TGTGCCTCCAGCAGGTTTTCCGGGGAGCTGTTTTTT
CASSRFSGELFF
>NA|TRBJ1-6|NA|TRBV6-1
TGTGCCAGCAGGACCTTCCTCGGGAATTCACCCCTCCACTTT
CASRTFLGNSPLHF
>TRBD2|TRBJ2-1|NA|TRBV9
TGTGCCAGCAGCACCCGGGACTACTACAATGAGCAGTTCTTC
CASSTRDYYNEQFF
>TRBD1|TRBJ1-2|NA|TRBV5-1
TGCGCCAGCAGCTCCGGGACAGCTAACTATGGCTACACCTTC
CASSSGTANYGYTF
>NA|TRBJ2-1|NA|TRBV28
TGTGCCAGCAGTTTTGGGGGGGCCTCAGGGAATGAGCAGTTCTTC
CASSFGGASGNEQFF
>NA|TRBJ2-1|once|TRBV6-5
TGTGCCAGCAGGAGGAGCTCCTACAATGAGCAGTTCTTC
CASRRSSYNEQFF
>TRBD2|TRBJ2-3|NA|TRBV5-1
TGCGCCAGCACCTCCCGCGGGGGACGGACTAGCGGGGGGGGATTCACAGATACGCAGTATTTT
CASTSRGGRTSGGGFTDTQYF
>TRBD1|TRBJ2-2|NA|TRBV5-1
TGCGCCAGCAGCTTGGCCGGGACAGGGAACACCGGGGAGCTGTTTTTT
CASSLAGTGNTGELFF
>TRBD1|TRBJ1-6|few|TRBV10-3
TGTGCCATCAGTGAGGCGACCGGGACAGCCTCACCCCTCCACTTT
CAISEATGTASPLHF
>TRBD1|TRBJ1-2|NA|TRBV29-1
TGCAGCGTATACAGGGGGAATGGCTACACCTTC
CSVYRGNGYTF
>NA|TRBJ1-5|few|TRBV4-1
TGCGCCAGCAGCCAAACTCTTTTTCAGGGAATTGGGCAGCCCCAGCATTTT
CASSQTLFQGIGQPQHF
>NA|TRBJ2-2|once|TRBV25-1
TGTGCCAGCAGTGAACGGACAGCGAACACCGGGGAGCTGTTTTTT
CASSERTANTGELFF